The 30 T cell receptor beta chains listed next were all sequenced from one sample in a study of blood T cell repertoires in COVID-19 (dated by TCRdb to the early 2020s). Libraries were made using the immunoSEQ multiplex PCR assay. TCRdb holds this immuneACCESS table with in-frame rearrangements only. Some clones are missing; in checked studies, unresolved V genes explain under half, and the rest has no known cause. Within this sample are over 150,000 clones, with about 88% of them counted one time only. The top ten clonotypes cover roughly a sixth of the sample. The sample consisted of peripheral blood. The receptors shown here come from a man aged 45-65 years with COVID-19, enrolled during active disease.

The genes are TRBV7-3 and TRBJ2-3, with 8 bases that match TRBD1. J gave up 4 bases and V 4 bases, and 4 bases lay outside the gene matches. The CDR3 is made up of 14 amino acids. Germline V gene sequence: CDR1 SGHTA, CDR2 FQGTGA. The CDR3 sequence is CASSSGQAADTQYF. In nucleotides, the CDR3 is TGTGCCAGCAGCTCGGGACAGGCCGCAGATACGCAGTATTTT.

The chain uses TRBV25-1 and TRBJ1-5; weak D call: TRBD1 (5 bases). The CDR3 has 15 residues. V was clipped by 6 bases and J by 1 base, with 13 bases between them. Germline V gene lookup returns CDR1 MGHDK and CDR2 SYGVNS. DNA for the CDR3: TGTGCCAGCAGCTCCGCAGGGATGAGCAATCAGCCCCAGCATTTT. This codes for CASSSAGMSNQPQHF.

This sequence joins TRBV2 and TRBJ1-1; perhaps TRBD1 as D (6 bases). Germline V CDR1 and CDR2: SNHLY, FYNNEI. V was pared by 1 base and J by 1 base, with 7 bases between. The CDR3 totals 14 residues. The CDR3 sequence: CASSEGQANTEAFF. The DNA for the CDR3 is TGTGCCAGCAGTGAAGGACAGGCGAACACTGAAGCTTTCTTT. The full variable domain, its missing parts supplied by reference TRBV2 and TRBJ1-1, is EPEVTQTPSHQVTQMGQEVILRCVPISNHLYFYWYRQILGQKVEFLVSFYNNEISEKSEIFDDQFSVERPDGSNFTLKIRSTKLEDSAMYFCASSEGQANTEAFFGQGTRLTVV.

There are a few counts of this clone. V is TRBV6-1 and J is TRBJ1-5; unclear D gene. Trimming took 0 bases from V and 5 from J, leaving 17 bases between them. The germline CDR1 and CDR2 sequences are MNHNS and SASEGT. CDR3 length equals 17 residues. CDR3 region: CASSEAGRPHVDQPQHF. The DNA of the CDR3 is TGTGCCAGCAGTGAAGCAGGCAGGCCGCACGTGGATCAGCCCCAGCATTTT.

V usage is TRBV5-1 and J usage is TRBJ2-5; D perhaps matches TRBD2 (6 bases). V lost 6 bases and J 2 bases, leaving 14 bases between the germline ends. This CDR3 spans 14 amino acids. In germline, CDR1 is SGHRS, CDR2 YFSETQ. CDR3 sequence: CASTPRDSQETQYF. The CDR3, as DNA: TGCGCCAGCACCCCCCGGGACTCGCAAGAGACCCAGTACTTC.

This clone was recorded once. The chain recombines TRBV5-1 with TRBJ2-3; 8 positions agree with TRBD2. The V gene end was trimmed by 4 bases and the J gene end by 2 bases; junction bases not matched to a gene: 9. Germline CDR1 and CDR2: SGHRS and YFSETQ. The CDR3 is 16 amino acids. The CDR3 loop reads CASSPSAGVNTDTQYF. CDR3 sequence (DNA): TGCGCCAGCAGCCCTTCAGCGGGAGTAAACACAGATACGCAGTATTTT.

The chain employs TRBV9 and TRBJ2-7; 8 positions agree with TRBD2. V lost 0 bases to trimming and J lost 3 bases; unmatched junction nucleotides: 8. Germline CDR1 SGDLS, CDR2 YYNGEE. CDR3 length: 16 residues. In nucleotides, the CDR3 is TGTGCCAGCAGCGTAGACTTAGCGGGGCAACTCTACGAGCAGTACTTC. It is translated as CASSVDLAGQLYEQYF.

The chain couples TRBV30 to TRBJ1-2; the D gene is possibly TRBD1 (6 bases). Looked up from germline, CDR1 is GTSNPN and CDR2 is SVGIG (reference sequence). V gave up 1 base and J gave up 10 bases, with 13 bases separating them. The CDR3 contains 12 residues. Written as DNA, the CDR3 is TGTGCCTGGAGTGCGCCGGGACACGCCTACACCTTC. This codes for CAWSAPGHAYTF.

The chain employs TRBV3-1 (or the pseudogene TRBV3-2) and TRBJ2-7, with D unclear. Per the germline V gene, CDR1 is LGHDT and CDR2 is YNNKEL (reference sequence). Between the trimmed V and J ends, which lost 0 bases and 5 bases, there was a span of 8 bases. The CDR3 is made up of 13 amino acids. For the CDR3, the DNA is TGTGCCAGCAGCCAAGAGTCTAGGCACGAGCAGTACTTC. Translation: CASSQESRHEQYF.

The J gene is TRBJ1-5, the V gene TRBV19; tentatively, D is TRBD1 (5 bases). Germline CDR1 is LNHDA and CDR2 is SQIVND (reference sequence). The CDR3 consists of 17 residues. V lost 3 bases, J lost 1 base, and 16 bases lay in between. DNA of the CDR3: TGTGCCAGTAGTATTGGGCCCGGGGGATTGAGCAATCAGCCCCAGCATTTT. Translated: CASSIGPGGLSNQPQHF.

The chain employs TRBV11-3 and TRBJ2-7; 9 positions agree with TRBD1. Germline V CDR1 and CDR2: SGHNT, YENEEA. This CDR3 comprises 13 residues. V was pared by 5 bases and J by 7 bases, with 6 bases of the junction left unmatched. The DNA of the CDR3 is TGTGCCAGCAGCCCCCGGACAGGGGATGAGCAGTACTTC. Translated, it gives CASSPRTGDEQYF.

This chain joins TRBV6-5 and TRBJ2-7; D call uncertain. Germline V CDR1 and CDR2: MNHEY, SVGAGI. This CDR3 contains 15 residues. Between the trimmed V and J ends, which lost 2 bases and 1 base, there was a span of 12 bases. The CDR3 is CASSYGQAPSYEQYF. DNA of the CDR3: TGTGCCAGCAGTTACGGGCAAGCCCCGTCCTACGAGCAGTACTTC.

The chain is built from TRBV7-3 and TRBJ1-1, with D possibly matching TRBD1 (6 bases). Trimming cost V 5 bases and J 1 base, with 8 bases left between them. This CDR3 region has 13 residues. The germline gives CDR1 SGHTA, CDR2 FQGTGA. The CDR3 DNA sequence: TGTGCCAGCAGCCGGACAGCGAACACTGAAGCTTTCTTT. It is translated as CASSRTANTEAFF.

The genes are TRBV11-1 and TRBJ1-2; TRBD1 agrees at 11 bases. There are 15 residues in the CDR3. CDR1 and CDR2 (germline): SGHAT, FQDESV (reference sequence). Losses at the gene ends were 5 bases for V and 4 bases for J; bases not matched to a gene: 6. CDR3 protein: CASSPRTGGIYGYTF. In nucleotides, the CDR3 is TGTGCCAGCAGCCCCCGGACAGGGGGCATCTATGGCTACACCTTC. The full variable domain, its missing parts supplied by reference TRBV11-1 and TRBJ1-2, is EAEVAQSPRYKITEKSQAVAFWCDPISGHATLYWYRQILGQGPELLVQFQDESVVDDSQLPKDRFSAERLKGVDSTLKIQPAELGDSAMYLCASSPRTGGIYGYTFGSGTRLTVV.

The chain is built from TRBV3-1 (or the pseudogene TRBV3-2) and TRBJ2-2, with D possibly being TRBD1 (5 bases). Trimming took off 4 bases at V and 6 bases at J, with 12 bases between the two ends. Germline values: CDR1 LGHDT, CDR2 YNNKEL (reference sequence). The CDR3 extends over 14 amino acids. Here the CDR3 reads CASSPLQGPGELFF. CDR3 bases: TGTGCCAGCAGCCCCCTTCAGGGTCCCGGGGAGCTGTTTTTT.

The chain joins TRBV19 to TRBJ2-3, with 9 bases fitting TRBD1. Germline CDR1 and CDR2: LNHDA and SQIVND (reference sequence). V lost 4 bases and J lost 0; bases outside the gene matches: 5. This CDR3 is built from 16 residues. Here the CDR3 DNA reads TGTGCCAGTAGTACTTGGACAGGGGCGAGCACAGATACGCAGTATTTT. Amino acids: CASSTWTGASTDTQYF.

The V call is TRBV9, the J call TRBJ2-5, with 11 bases that match TRBD2. Germline CDR1 and CDR2: SGDLS and YYNGEE. The CDR3 sequence is 15 residues long. With V trimmed by 4 bases and J by 5 bases, 7 bases remained unmatched. CDR3: CASSPMTSGVETQYF. As DNA, the CDR3 is TGTGCCAGCAGCCCGATGACTAGCGGGGTGGAGACCCAGTACTTC.

DNA for the CDR3: TGTGCCAGTAGTACCCTCTGGGCGAGTCAAGAGACCCAGTACTTC. It translates to CASSTLWASQETQYF. The chain recombines TRBV19 with TRBJ2-5; no reliable D call. V lost 4 bases and J 2 bases, leaving 14 bases between the germline ends. The CDR3 sequence is 15 residues long. Germline V gives CDR1 LNHDA, CDR2 SQIVND (reference sequence).

The gene calls are TRBV10-3 and TRBJ2-7; TRBD1 is a possible D gene (6 bases). Trimming took 8 bases from V and 1 from J, leaving 12 bases between them. Germline assignment: CDR1 ENHRY and CDR2 SYGVKD. CDR3 length: 13 amino acids. The CDR3 DNA follows: TGTGCCATCTCCTGGACAGAGTCCTACGAGCAGTACTTC. Its translation: CAISWTESYEQYF.

The CDR3 DNA reads as TGTGCCAGCAGCTTGCTAGCGGGGGGCACCGGGGAGCTGTTTTTT. This sequence encodes CASSLLAGGTGELFF. The chain employs TRBV5-8 and TRBJ2-2; 11 nucleotides align to TRBD2. Trimming at V came to 1 base and at J to 4 bases, leaving 0 bases not matched to a gene. The CDR3 has 15 residues. CDR1 and CDR2 from the germline V gene are SGHTS and YDEGEE.

The chain links TRBV21-1 to TRBJ1-5. TRBV21-1 is flagged as a pseudogene. CDR3 length: 20 residues. The CDR3: CASSRAGQLGRGWSNQPQHF. The DNA of the CDR3 is TGTGCCAGCAGCCGCGCGGGGCAACTGGGACGGGGCTGGAGCAATCAGCCCCAGCATTTT.

The chain links TRBV11-2 to TRBJ2-7; 7 bases fit TRBD2. Germline V gives CDR1 SGHAT, CDR2 FQNNGV. With 0 bases clipped from V and 0 bases from J, the junction kept 2 bases outside the gene matches. The CDR3 loop spans 15 amino acids. The chain's CDR3 is CASSLEASGSYEQYF. The CDR3 DNA follows: TGTGCCAGCAGCTTAGAGGCTAGCGGCTCCTACGAGCAGTACTTC.

Points on this clone: The junction and the germline gene differ at one end; a read error may be behind it. The chain is built from TRBV2 and TRBJ2-7, with D possibly TRBD1 on 6 matching bases. The CDR3 totals 14 residues. The germline gives CDR1 SNHLY, CDR2 FYNNEI. CDR3: CASRGHLGVNEQCF. Written as DNA, the CDR3 is TGTGCCAGCAGGGGACACTTGGGGGTGAACGAGCAGTGCTTC.

This clone was recorded once. The chain is built from TRBV15 and TRBJ2-1, with TRBD1 as a possible D gene (6 bases). This CDR3 is built from 16 residues. The V end was cut by 3 bases, the J end by 1 base, with 13 bases between. Germline CDR1 is LNHNV and CDR2 is YYDKDF (reference sequence). Here the CDR3 reads CATSSPQGRSYNEQFF. In DNA, the CDR3 is TGTGCCACCAGCAGTCCACAGGGACGGTCCTACAATGAGCAGTTCTTC.

V gene TRBV11-2 combines with J gene TRBJ2-5; 7 bases map to TRBD1. Trimming removed 5 bases from V and 1 base from J; junction bases left unmatched: 1. Germline V gene sequence: CDR1 SGHAT, CDR2 FQNNGV. This CDR3 comprises 13 residues. CDR3: CASSGQVQETQYF. As DNA, the CDR3 is TGTGCCAGCAGCGGACAGGTCCAAGAGACCCAGTACTTC.

This sequence joins TRBV30 and TRBJ1-2; D remains ambiguous. Germline CDR1 and CDR2: GTSNPN and SVGIG (reference sequence). V lost 0 bases, J lost 5 bases, and 10 bases lay in between. This CDR3 comprises 13 residues. The CDR3 loop reads CAWSVRSGYGYTF. Here the CDR3 DNA reads TGTGCCTGGAGTGTACGATCAGGATATGGCTACACCTTC.

The rearrangement links TRBV10-2 to TRBJ1-1; maybe TRBD1 (5 bases). This CDR3 is 13 amino acids long. V was shortened by 3 bases and J by 4 bases, with 9 bases between the two germline ends. Germline V lookup: CDR1 WSHSY, CDR2 SAAADI. The DNA of the CDR3 is TGCGCCAGCAGTGATTTGGGGGGCACTGAAGCTTTCTTT. It specifies CASSDLGGTEAFF.

V gene TRBV3-1 (or the pseudogene TRBV3-2) combines with J gene TRBJ2-2, with 7 positions matching TRBD1. The CDR3 extends over 17 amino acids. J gave up 6 bases and V 4 bases, and 14 bases lay outside the gene matches. Germline V gene sequence: CDR1 LGHDT, CDR2 YNNKEL (reference sequence). CDR3: CASSPTFTGAGSGELFF. Written as DNA, the CDR3 is TGTGCCAGCAGCCCAACCTTCACAGGGGCTGGGTCCGGGGAGCTGTTTTTT.

This clone has more than one count but fewer than ten. V is TRBV15 and J is TRBJ2-1; 10 bases are a match to TRBD1. V lost 4 bases, J lost 9 bases, and 6 bases stayed unmatched. Germline V gene lookup returns CDR1 LNHNV and CDR2 YYDKDF (reference sequence). The CDR3 contains 14 residues. DNA of the CDR3: TGTGCCACCAGCAACCGACAGGGGGCAGGTGAGCAGTTCTTC. This codes for CATSNRQGAGEQFF.

This chain connects TRBV28 to TRBJ1-1; possibly TRBD1 for D (5 bases). V shed 8 bases and J shed 4 bases, with 20 bases lying between them. The CDR3 covers 15 residues. Germline-derived CDR1 and CDR2 are MDHEN and SYDVKM. This chain's CDR3 is CASRGAGEGVTEAFF. The DNA for the CDR3 is TGTGCCAGCCGAGGAGCTGGGGAAGGGGTCACTGAAGCTTTCTTT. Variable domain in full (rest from reference TRBV28 and TRBJ1-1): DVKVTQSSRYLVKRTGEKVFLECVQDMDHENMFWYRQDPGLGLRLIYFSYDVKMKEKGDIPEGYSVSREKKERFSLILESASTNQTSMYLCASRGAGEGVTEAFFGQGTRLTVV.